This T cell receptor beta chain appears in the sequencing data of a study of early T cells in non-severe SARS-CoV-2 infection (dated by TCRdb to about 2021). In the study overall: Because TCR sequencing was done on bulk RNA from unsorted whole blood, the alpha and beta chains could not be paired.

Overall study results and their limits: VDJdb matching was skewed toward anti-spike CD8 responses, so virus-specific expansions were likely underestimated and private and CD4 specificities were missed.

The study was a case-control design nested within a healthcare worker cohort in London, UK, with weekly nasopharyngeal swab PCR tests and blood sampling. Healthcare workers were recruited during the week of the UK lockdown, between 23 and 31 March 2020, and followed weekly for up to roughly 15 weeks. This clonotype was detected only a few times. This receptor's antigen is unknown. No much larger clone is present one base from it, and per-base qualities are unavailable. CDR1 and CDR2, per the germline V gene, are LGHNA and YNFKEQ. From its cysteine to its phenylalanine, the CDR3 spans 16 amino acids. Solely the CDR3 DNA is kept, with 48 bases framed from the first base. Here V drops 4 bases and J drops 2 bases, and the junction holds 9 bases not matched to any gene. Library construction relied on 5' RACE. Sequencing was carried out with a NextSeq 500. To correct for sequencing error and PCR bias, the TCR library protocol tagged individual cDNA molecules with unique molecular identifiers. TCR alpha and beta chains were both sequenced, and the abundances of alpha and beta sequences in each sample were closely correlated with each other. In the source study's methods: Decombinator V4 was used to perform V gene, J gene and CDR3 annotation of TCR sequences. TCRs were defined as expanded if a significant change between any two time points was detected under a Poisson model with p below 0.0001. TCR abundances were normalised to the total number of TCRs sequenced per sample and expressed as counts per million. TRAV1-2 paired with TRAJ12, TRAJ20 or TRAJ33 defined MAIT TCRs, while TRAV10 paired with TRAJ18 defined iNKT TCRs. VDJdb, accessed on 1 November 2021, was searched for TCRs annotated for CMV, EBV and SARS-CoV-2, and TCRs annotated for more than one antigen were excluded. TCRdb passed the public sequencing reads through fastp at Q25 and MiXCR, retaining productive beta sequences. Every CDR3 protein is listed once, alongside the most common genes and DNA of its rows. TCRdb assigned the V and J calls; the authors' analysis was not used. The sample yields 50,000 or so distinct CDR3 sequences; about 10% were counted once. 9.1% of the sample rests with the top ten.

The sequencing sample was made of whole blood. This clonotype was sampled from an adult who was a healthcare worker with PCR-confirmed SARS-CoV-2 infection or an uninfected control (not recorded which). The sequence joins TRBV4-2 to TRBJ2-5; 8 bases in the middle match TRBD2. The bases read TGTGCCAGCAGCCCCGGGACCGGGGGGGGACAAGAGACCCAGTACTTC. The resulting protein is CASSPGTGGGQETQYF.